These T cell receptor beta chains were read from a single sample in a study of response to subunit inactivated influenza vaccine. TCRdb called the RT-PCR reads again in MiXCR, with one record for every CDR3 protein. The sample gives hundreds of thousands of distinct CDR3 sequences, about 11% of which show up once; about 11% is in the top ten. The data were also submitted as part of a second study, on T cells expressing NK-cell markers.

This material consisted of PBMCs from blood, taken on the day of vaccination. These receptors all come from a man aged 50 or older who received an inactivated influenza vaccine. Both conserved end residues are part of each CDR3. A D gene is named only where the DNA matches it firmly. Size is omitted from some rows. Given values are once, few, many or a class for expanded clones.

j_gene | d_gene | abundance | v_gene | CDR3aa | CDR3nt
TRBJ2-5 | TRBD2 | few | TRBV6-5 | CASSYSSGGLDGTQYF | TGTGCCAGCAGTTACTCGAGCGGGGGCCTGGATGGGACCCAGTACTTC
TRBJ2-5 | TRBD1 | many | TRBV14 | CASSQARGLMETQYF | TGTGCCAGCAGCCAAGCGAGGGGGCTGATGGAGACCCAGTACTTC
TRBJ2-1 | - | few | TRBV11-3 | CASSSPGVNEQFF | TGTGCCAGCAGCTCGCCGGGGGTAAATGAGCAGTTCTTC
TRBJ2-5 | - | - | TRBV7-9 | CASSPYGGEETQYF | TGTGCCAGCAGCCCTTATGGCGGGGAGGAGACCCAGTACTTC
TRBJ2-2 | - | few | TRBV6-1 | CASVSGSNTGELFF | TGTGCCAGCGTAAGCGGGTCGAACACCGGGGAGCTGTTTTTT
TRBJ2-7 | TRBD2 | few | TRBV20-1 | CSASGLAGPYEQYF | TGCAGTGCTAGTGGACTAGCGGGCCCCTACGAGCAGTACTTC
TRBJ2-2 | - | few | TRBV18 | CASSQNTDRPAGELFF | TGTGCCAGCTCACAAAATACCGACAGGCCCGCCGGGGAGCTGTTTTTT
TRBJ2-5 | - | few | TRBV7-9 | CASSYGIADETQYF | TGTGCCAGCAGCTACGGGATAGCGGACGAGACCCAGTACTTC
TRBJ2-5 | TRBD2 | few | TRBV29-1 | CSGLAGDSETQYF | TGCAGCGGGTTAGCGGGGGACTCGGAGACCCAGTACTTC
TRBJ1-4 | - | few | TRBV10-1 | CASSDRPVATNEKLFF | TGCGCCAGCAGTGACAGACCGGTAGCAACTAATGAAAAACTGTTTTTT
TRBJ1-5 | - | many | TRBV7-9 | CASSLAETAPQHF | TGTGCCAGCAGCTTAGCGGAAACCGCGCCCCAGCATTTT
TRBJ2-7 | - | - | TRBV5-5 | CASSRGDRYEQYF | TGTGCCAGCAGCAGGGGAGACAGGTACGAGCAGTACTTC
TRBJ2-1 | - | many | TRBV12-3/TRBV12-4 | CASSLGQAPYNEQFF | TGTGCCAGCAGTTTAGGACAGGCACCCTACAATGAGCAGTTCTTC